This TCR beta chain was documented in a study of shared clonotypes between healthy human individuals. This CDR3 has 13 residues. V was clipped by 5 bases and J by 6 bases, with 13 bases between them. Germline values: CDR1 MNHNY, CDR2 SVGAGI (reference sequence). Evenly divided among several immunoSEQ plates was the genomic DNA of each subset. Here immunoSEQ multiplex PCR was the method, and the copy in TCRdb shows in-frame clones only, minus some. The sample lists a few million clones, roughly 90% seen once, with about 0.36% in the top ten. This clone has a handful of counts. Healthy and HIV-negative, the adult donors had no recent acute infections or vaccinations.

This chain links TRBV6-6 with TRBJ1-1; perhaps TRBD1 as D (5 bases). The TCR comes from a man aged 18 to 35 in good health. Some clones in this sample may be carry-over from other donors' samples. Material: naive CD4+ T cells from PBMCs. Subset meaning: CD45RA+ positively selected. DNA of the CDR3: TGTGCCAGCAGTAGATCGCAGGGCCCTGAAGCTTTCTTT. The encoded protein is CASSRSQGPEAFF.